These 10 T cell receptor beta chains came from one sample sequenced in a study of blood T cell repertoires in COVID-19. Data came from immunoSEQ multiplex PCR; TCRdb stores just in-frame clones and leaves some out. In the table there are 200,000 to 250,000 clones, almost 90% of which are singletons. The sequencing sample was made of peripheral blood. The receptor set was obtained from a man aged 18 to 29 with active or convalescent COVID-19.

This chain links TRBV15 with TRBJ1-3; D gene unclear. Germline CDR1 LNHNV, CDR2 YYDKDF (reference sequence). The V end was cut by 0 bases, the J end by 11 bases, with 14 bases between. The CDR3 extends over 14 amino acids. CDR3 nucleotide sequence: TGTGCCACCAGCAGAGATCGTACAGCAGACGCCATATATTTT. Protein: CATSRDRTADAIYF. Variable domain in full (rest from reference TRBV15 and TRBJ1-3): DAMVIQNPRYQVTQFGKPVTLSCSQTLNHNVMYWYQQKSSQAPKLLFHYYDKDFNNEADTPDNFQSRRPNTSFCFLDIRSPGLGDTAMYLCATSRDRTADAIYFGEGSWLTVV.

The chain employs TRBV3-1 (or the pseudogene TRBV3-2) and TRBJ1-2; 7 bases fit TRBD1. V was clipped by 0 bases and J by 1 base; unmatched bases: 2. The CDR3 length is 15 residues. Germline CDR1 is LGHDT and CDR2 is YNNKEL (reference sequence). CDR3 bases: TGTGCCAGCAGCCAAGATGGGACAGATAACTATGGCTACACCTTC. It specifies CASSQDGTDNYGYTF.

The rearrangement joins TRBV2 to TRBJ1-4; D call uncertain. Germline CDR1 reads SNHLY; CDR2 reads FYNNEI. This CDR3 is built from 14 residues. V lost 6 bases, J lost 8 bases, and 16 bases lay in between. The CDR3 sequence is CASRGRGIEEKLFF. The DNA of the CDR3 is TGTGCCAGCAGGGGTCGAGGAATTGAGGAAAAACTGTTTTTT.

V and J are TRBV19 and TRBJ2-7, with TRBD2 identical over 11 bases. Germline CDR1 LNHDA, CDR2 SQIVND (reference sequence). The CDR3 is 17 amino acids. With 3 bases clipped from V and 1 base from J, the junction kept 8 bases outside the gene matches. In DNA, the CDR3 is TGTGCCAGTAGTATCGGTGATCTAGCGGGAGGATCCTACGAGCAGTACTTC. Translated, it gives CASSIGDLAGGSYEQYF.

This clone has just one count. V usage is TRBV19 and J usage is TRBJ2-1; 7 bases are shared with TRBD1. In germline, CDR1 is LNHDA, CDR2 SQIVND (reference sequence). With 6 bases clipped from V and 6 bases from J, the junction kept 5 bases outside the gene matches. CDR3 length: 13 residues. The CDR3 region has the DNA TGTGCCAGTAGGAACAGGGGTTCCAATGAGCAGTTCTTC. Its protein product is CASRNRGSNEQFF.

CDR3 sequence (DNA): TGTGCCACCGGGTTAGGGGTCCAAAGCACAGATACGCAGTATTTT. Translation: CATGLGVQSTDTQYF. The chain employs TRBV24-1 and TRBJ2-3; TRBD1 is a possible D gene (5 bases). Germline V lookup: CDR1 KGHDR, CDR2 SFDVKD. The CDR3 is 15 residues long. The ends were cut back, 9 bases at V and 0 bases at J, with 15 bases in the middle.

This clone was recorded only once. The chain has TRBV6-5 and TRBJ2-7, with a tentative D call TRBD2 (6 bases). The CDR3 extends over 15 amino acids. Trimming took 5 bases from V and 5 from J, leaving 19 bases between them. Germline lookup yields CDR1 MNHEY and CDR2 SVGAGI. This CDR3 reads CASSTRAQGGDEQYF. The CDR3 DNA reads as TGTGCCAGCAGTACCCGGGCCCAGGGAGGCGACGAGCAGTACTTC.

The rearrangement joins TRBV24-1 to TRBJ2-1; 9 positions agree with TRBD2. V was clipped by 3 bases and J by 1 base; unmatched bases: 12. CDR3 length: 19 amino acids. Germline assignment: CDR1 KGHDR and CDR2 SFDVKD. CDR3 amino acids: CATSDGSGRPRWSYNEQFF. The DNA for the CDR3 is TGTGCCACCAGTGATGGGAGCGGGAGGCCACGTTGGTCCTACAATGAGCAGTTCTTC.

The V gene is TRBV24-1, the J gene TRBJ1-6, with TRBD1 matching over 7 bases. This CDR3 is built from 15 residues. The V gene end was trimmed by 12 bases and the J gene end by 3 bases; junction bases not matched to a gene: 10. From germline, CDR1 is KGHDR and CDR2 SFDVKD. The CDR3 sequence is CAATDREVYNSPLHF. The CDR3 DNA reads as TGTGCCGCGACAGACAGGGAAGTCTATAATTCACCCCTCCACTTT.

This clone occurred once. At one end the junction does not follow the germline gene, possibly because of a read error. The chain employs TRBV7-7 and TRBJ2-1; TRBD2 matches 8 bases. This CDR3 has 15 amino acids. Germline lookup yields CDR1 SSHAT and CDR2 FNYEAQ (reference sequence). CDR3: CASSPTSGLGNEQFF. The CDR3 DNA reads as TGTGCTAGCAGCCCAACTAGCGGACTAGGGAATGAGCAGTTCTTC.